Below are 26 T cell receptor beta chains sequenced from a single sample in a study of T cell responses to AZD1222 COVID-19 vaccine. The table came from immunoSEQ multiplex PCR; TCRdb's copy has only in-frame clones and leaves some out. The data show approximately 130,000 clones, around nine tenths seen once. The sequenced sample was peripheral blood, obtained on day 0 of AZD1222 vaccination. The receptors here all came from an adult in good health.

The chain combines TRBV11-2 with TRBJ2-3; 10 nucleotides line up with TRBD2. Unmatched junction bases numbered 8, after V lost 3 bases and J lost 5 bases. The CDR3 length is 16 residues. The germline V gene encodes CDR1 SGHAT and CDR2 FQNNGV. This CDR3 is CASSFALSSGRDTQYF. CDR3 in DNA: TGTGCCAGCAGCTTCGCTTTGTCTAGCGGGAGAGATACGCAGTATTTT.

This chain connects TRBV27 to TRBJ2-3; 12 bases fit TRBD2. Germline V gives CDR1 MNHEY, CDR2 SMNVEV (reference sequence). J lost 2 bases, V lost 2 bases, and 2 bases had no gene match. The CDR3 totals 16 residues. The CDR3 loop is CASSLRLAGATDTQYF. The DNA for the CDR3 is TGTGCCAGCAGTTTACGACTAGCGGGAGCCACAGATACGCAGTATTTT.

V usage is TRBV5-1 and J usage is TRBJ2-5, with no clear D. The V end lost 0 bases, the J end lost 2 bases, and 11 bases lay between the germline ends. The CDR3 covers 15 residues. Germline-derived CDR1 and CDR2 are SGHRS and YFSETQ. CDR3 sequence (DNA): TGCGCCAGCAGCTTGGGTGCGATGGGGCAAGAGACCCAGTACTTC. This sequence encodes CASSLGAMGQETQYF.

This clone appeared a few times. The chain carries TRBV19 and TRBJ1-1; TRBD1 is a possible D gene (6 bases). The V and J ends lost 6 bases and 0 bases respectively, with 17 bases between them. CDR3 length: 16 residues. Germline V CDR1 and CDR2: LNHDA, SQIVND (reference sequence). CDR3 loop: CASSQDSWGLNTEAFF. The CDR3 coding sequence is TGTGCCAGTAGCCAGGACAGCTGGGGCCTGAACACTGAAGCTTTCTTT.

This chain connects TRBV3-1 (or the pseudogene TRBV3-2) to TRBJ2-7, with D hard to call. CDR3 length: 12 amino acids. V lost 4 bases to trimming and J lost 3 bases, with 7 bases between them. In germline, CDR1 is LGHDT, CDR2 YNNKEL (reference sequence). The CDR3 here is CASSLQNYEQYF. Written as DNA, the CDR3 is TGTGCCAGCAGCCTCCAGAACTACGAGCAGTACTTC.

The CDR3 DNA follows: TGTGCCAGCAGCGTAGTTCAGGGTAGCACCGGGGAGCTGTTTTTT. It yields the protein CASSVVQGSTGELFF. The gene calls are TRBV9 and TRBJ2-2; perhaps TRBD1 as D (5 bases). This CDR3 is built from 15 residues. Trimming pared 0 bases from V and 4 bases from J, leaving 10 bases between. Germline V CDR1 and CDR2: SGDLS, YYNGEE.

CDR3 in DNA: TGTGCCAGCAGGGGGGGACAGTTTAGCAATCAGCCCCAGCATTTT. It specifies CASRGGQFSNQPQHF. This chain connects TRBV28 to TRBJ1-5, with 7 bases that match TRBD1. Trimming at V came to 6 bases and at J to 0 bases, leaving 5 bases not matched to a gene. The germline CDR1 and CDR2 sequences are MDHEN and SYDVKM. The CDR3 is made up of 15 amino acids.

The V call is TRBV11-3, the J call TRBJ2-1; 11 positions agree with TRBD1. The germline gives CDR1 SGHNT, CDR2 YENEEA. With 5 bases clipped from V and 7 bases from J, the junction kept 4 bases outside the gene matches. The CDR3 has 14 amino acids. The CDR3, as DNA: TGTGCCAGCAGCCGGGGACAGGGGGTAAATGAGCAGTTCTTC. Protein: CASSRGQGVNEQFF.

The chain employs TRBV10-3 and TRBJ2-7; TRBD1 agrees at 9 bases. Germline V gene data show CDR1 as ENHRY and CDR2 as SYGVKD. This CDR3 region has 13 residues. V shed 0 bases and J 13 bases; nucleotides not matched to a gene: 7. For the CDR3, the DNA is TGTGCCATCAGTGAGTCGGCACAGGGGGCGTTATACTTC. This codes for CAISESAQGALYF.

The chain recombines TRBV7-3 with TRBJ1-6; D not certain. Germline CDR1 SGHTA, CDR2 FQGTGA. The CDR3 has 15 residues. With 5 bases removed from V and 8 bases from J, the gap between germline ends came to 16 bases. The CDR3 here is CASSLHTGRDSPLHF. The CDR3 nucleotides read TGTGCCAGCAGCCTCCACACGGGTCGTGATTCACCCCTCCACTTT.

The gene calls are TRBV28 and TRBJ1-5; 7 bases map to TRBD1. The CDR3 loop spans 14 amino acids. Germline V lookup: CDR1 MDHEN, CDR2 SYDVKM. J was trimmed by 1 base and V by 7 bases; bases with no gene match: 4. In DNA, the CDR3 is TGTGCCAGCAACCAGGGGGGAAGCAATCAGCCCCAGCATTTT. Encoded protein: CASNQGGSNQPQHF.

This clone has a single count. The V gene is TRBV6-4, the J gene TRBJ2-1; 7 bases agree with TRBD1. V gave up 3 bases and J gave up 8 bases; unmatched junction bases: 1. Germline V gene sequence: CDR1 MRHNA, CDR2 SNTAGT. This CDR3 region has 12 residues. CDR3 DNA: TGTGCCAGCAGTGAGACAGGGTATGAGCAGTTCTTC. It encodes CASSETGYEQFF.

The rearrangement joins TRBV12-5 to TRBJ2-3, with D possibly being TRBD2 (6 bases). Looked up from germline, CDR1 is LGHNT and CDR2 is FRNRAP. Trimming took off 2 bases at V and 6 bases at J, with 12 bases between the two ends. This CDR3 region has 14 residues. CDR3 in amino acids: CASGLYGGKDTQYF. The CDR3 coding sequence is TGTGCTAGTGGTTTGTACGGCGGGAAGGATACGCAGTATTTT.

The rearrangement links TRBV28 to TRBJ1-5, with a weak D call TRBD1 (5 bases). The germline V and J ends were trimmed by 5 bases and 4 bases, with 18 bases remaining between them. The CDR3 consists of 16 residues. Germline loops: CDR1 MDHEN, CDR2 SYDVKM. In nucleotides, the CDR3 is TGTGCCAGCAGTCCCTATGTTCAGGGTGGTAATCAGCCCCAGCATTTT. This codes for CASSPYVQGGNQPQHF.

This clone was seen more than once but under ten times. The chain has TRBV28 and TRBJ1-2; tentatively, D is TRBD1 (5 bases). The CDR3 loop spans 17 amino acids. With 7 bases removed from V and 1 base from J, the gap between germline ends came to 22 bases. The germline gives CDR1 MDHEN, CDR2 SYDVKM. The CDR3 spells CASTIRSLRRGNYGYTF. CDR3 bases: TGTGCCAGCACCATAAGGTCCCTACGGAGGGGTAACTATGGCTACACCTTC.

V gene TRBV28 combines with J gene TRBJ2-7, with 10 bases that match TRBD1. This CDR3 has 14 residues. The junction had 4 bases not matched to a gene; V was cut back by 4 bases and J by 4 bases. CDR1 MDHEN and CDR2 SYDVKM come from the germline V gene. CDR3 nucleotide sequence: TGTGCCAGCAGTTCCACGGGACAGGGGTACGAGCAGTACTTC. The encoded protein is CASSSTGQGYEQYF.

J is TRBJ2-1 and V is TRBV20-1; D ambiguous. Per the germline V gene, CDR1 is DFQATT and CDR2 is SNEGSKA (reference sequence). V was trimmed by 6 bases and J by 8 bases, leaving 11 bases between them. The CDR3 covers 11 residues. DNA of the CDR3: TGCAGTGCGCCATCTGGGTATGAGCAGTTCTTC. It translates to CSAPSGYEQFF.

This chain links TRBV13 with TRBJ2-1; no clear D gene. The CDR3 length is 13 residues. V lost 6 bases, J lost 4 bases, and 10 bases lay in between. Germline CDR1 reads PRHDT; CDR2 reads FYEKMQ (reference sequence). CDR3 sequence: CASSLLNYNEQFF. The CDR3 region has the DNA TGTGCCAGCAGTCTTCTAAATTACAATGAGCAGTTCTTC.

This chain connects TRBV30 to TRBJ2-4, with D unclear. The CDR3 totals 15 residues. V lost 4 bases to trimming and J lost 2 bases, with 15 bases between them. Germline V gene lookup returns CDR1 GTSNPN and CDR2 SVGIG (reference sequence). This chain's CDR3 is CAWNPSDGSKNIQYF. DNA for the CDR3: TGTGCCTGGAATCCTTCCGATGGGTCCAAAAACATTCAGTACTTC.

This clone has a single count. The rearrangement links TRBV10-2 to TRBJ2-3, with 9 bases fitting TRBD1. After removal of 6 bases from V and 3 bases from J, the junction contained 7 bases not matched to a gene. Germline CDR1 is WSHSY and CDR2 is SAAADI. The CDR3 consists of 15 residues. The CDR3 region has the DNA TGCGCCAGCAGGGACACAGGGGGCTCGACAGATACGCAGTATTTT. This translates into CASRDTGGSTDTQYF.

V usage is TRBV24-1 and J usage is TRBJ2-7, with 7 bases lining up with TRBD1. This CDR3 has 16 amino acids. Germline V gene data show CDR1 as KGHDR and CDR2 as SFDVKD. V lost 4 bases to trimming and J lost 2 bases; unmatched junction nucleotides: 10. CDR3 residues: CATSDPRQGRPYEQYF. The CDR3 coding sequence is TGTGCCACCAGTGACCCCCGACAGGGTAGACCCTACGAGCAGTACTTC.

This clone was found a few times. The rearrangement joins TRBV6-5 to TRBJ2-1; 9 nucleotides align to TRBD1. The germline V gene has CDR1 MNHEY and CDR2 SVGAGI. With 6 bases clipped from V and 4 bases from J, the junction kept 7 bases outside the gene matches. This CDR3 contains 15 residues. As DNA, the CDR3 is TGTGCCAGCAGCCGGACCGGGACAGGGTACAATGAGCAGTTCTTC. Translating it yields CASSRTGTGYNEQFF.

The chain recombines TRBV12-3 or TRBV12-4 with TRBJ1-3; D gene unclear. This CDR3 spans 13 amino acids. V lost 8 bases, J lost 0 bases, and 8 bases lay in between. CDR3 loop: CASCGISGNTIYF. CDR3 nucleotides: TGTGCCAGCTGTGGGATCTCTGGAAACACCATATATTTT.

This clone showed up just once. The chain employs TRBV19 and TRBJ2-1, with 11 bases matching TRBD2. Per germline, CDR1 LNHDA and CDR2 SQIVND (reference sequence). Losses at the gene ends were 3 bases for V and 8 bases for J; bases not matched to a gene: 15. The CDR3 has 18 amino acids. The CDR3 region has the DNA TGTGCCAGTAGTATCCGTCAGACCCGACTAGCGGGAATGTATGAGCAGTTCTTC. Amino acid sequence: CASSIRQTRLAGMYEQFF.

The chain employs TRBV6-5 and TRBJ1-1; a possible D gene is TRBD1 (6 bases). V was pared by 6 bases and J by 4 bases, with 12 bases between. The CDR3 spans 13 residues. Germline CDR1 reads MNHEY; CDR2 reads SVGAGI. CDR3 sequence (DNA): TGTGCCAGCAGACCCACAGGGCCCACTGAAGCTTTCTTT. It is translated as CASRPTGPTEAFF.

The chain couples TRBV19 to TRBJ1-3; D uncertain. Per the germline V gene, CDR1 is LNHDA and CDR2 is SQIVND (reference sequence). This CDR3 region has 18 residues. V lost 1 base to trimming and J lost 0 bases, with 16 bases between them. The CDR3 sequence is CASSIARHWLGSGNTIYF. DNA of the CDR3: TGTGCCAGTAGTATAGCCCGACACTGGCTGGGCTCTGGAAACACCATATATTTT.